Listed below are T cell receptor beta chains from one sample, sequenced in a study of blood T cell repertoires in COVID-19. TCRdb keeps only in-frame clones here, not all; method: immunoSEQ multiplex PCR. Altogether more than 90,000 clones are present, around 94% being singletons, with the ten largest covering over 5.5%. The sequencing sample was made of peripheral blood. All receptors derive from a man aged 45-60 years with active COVID-19. The CDR3 runs from the conserved cysteine through the conserved F or W. A D gene is named only where the DNA matches it firmly. Clone size, where shown, is once, few, many, or a class for clones that have expanded.

clone_size,j_call,v_call,d_call,cdr3_aa,cdr3_nt
.,TRBJ2-1,TRBV5-1,TRBD2,CASSIGAWGGLDEQFF,TGCGCCAGCAGCATTGGGGCGTGGGGAGGGTTAGATGAGCAGTTCTTC
.,TRBJ1-1,TRBV28,.,CASSLEQVNTEAFF,TGTGCCAGCAGTTTGGAACAGGTGAACACTGAAGCTTTCTTT
.,TRBJ1-1,TRBV19,TRBD1,CASSIGTEVFNTEAFF,TGTGCCAGTAGTATCGGGACAGAGGTCTTTAACACTGAAGCTTTCTTT
.,TRBJ2-5,TRBV9,TRBD2,CASSPGGNDQETQYF,TGTGCCAGCAGCCCCGGGGGGAACGACCAAGAGACCCAGTACTTC
.,TRBJ2-7,TRBV5-1,TRBD1,CASSLGGTVNHEQYF,TGCGCCAGCAGCTTGGGAGGGACAGTTAACCACGAGCAGTACTTC
.,TRBJ2-7,TRBV5-1,.,CASSLTGSGYEQYF,TGCGCCAGCAGCTTAACAGGGTCAGGGTACGAGCAGTACTTC
few,TRBJ2-7,TRBV28,.,CASSPMTRTYEQYF,TGTGCCAGCAGTCCAATGACTAGGACCTACGAGCAGTACTTC
.,TRBJ1-1,TRBV27,.,CASSSGWSSEAFF,TGTGCCAGCAGCTCCGGTTGGTCGTCTGAAGCTTTCTTT
.,TRBJ2-7,TRBV28,TRBD1,CASSFTGTAYEQYF,TGTGCCAGCAGTTTTACCGGGACAGCCTACGAGCAGTACTTC
.,TRBJ1-2,TRBV6-5,.,CASSYAGDYGYTF,TGTGCCAGCAGTTACGCAGGGGATTATGGCTACACCTTC
.,TRBJ1-1,TRBV6-5,TRBD1,CASSKSGQGNTEAFF,TGTGCCAGCAGTAAATCGGGACAGGGCAACACTGAAGCTTTCTTT
.,TRBJ1-1,TRBV28,TRBD1,CASTSPGGHTEAFF,TGTGCCAGCACCTCCCCAGGGGGCCACACTGAAGCTTTCTTT
once,TRBJ2-3,TRBV5-1,TRBD2,CASSLRLGSGSTTDTQYF,TGCGCCAGCAGCTTGAGGCTTGGTAGCGGGAGTACCACAGATACGCAGTATTTT
.,TRBJ2-3,TRBV5-1,TRBD2,CASSETLAERTDTQYF,TGCGCCAGCAGCGAAACACTAGCGGAGCGCACAGATACGCAGTATTTT
.,TRBJ1-4,TRBV28,.,CASSPPGQSKKLFF,TGTGCCAGCAGTCCGCCCGGACAGTCAAAAAAACTGTTTTTT
.,TRBJ1-2,TRBV15,.,CATSRVGGGLGYTF,TGTGCCACCAGCAGAGTCGGCGGGGGACTAGGCTACACCTTC